One T cell receptor (beta chain) is described in this entry. Its antigen is as yet unknown. CDR3 size: 12 residues. These data belong to a study of T cell responses to AZD1222 COVID-19 vaccine. Study conclusions and caveats: All repertoire sampling was performed exclusively after the peak T cell response. Just a handful of AZD1222 recipients were seropositive at baseline.

Measured with immunoSEQ multiplex PCR; TCRdb has only the in-frame clones, and not every one. The table has 200,000 or so clones, 75% to 90% seen once. This sequence originates from an adult in good health. This specimen consisted of peripheral blood, obtained on day 0 of MenACWY control vaccination. This chain connects TRBV21-1 to TRBJ2-2; the table's D call TRBD1 went unverified against the DNA. TRBV21-1 is deemed a pseudogene. Written as DNA, the CDR3 is TGTGCCAGCACCCATAACACCGGGGAGCTGTTTTTT. Translation gives CASTHNTGELFF.